The subject of this entry is one T cell receptor beta chain. The junction does not match germline at one end; this may be a read error. The protocol was immunoSEQ multiplex PCR, while the TCRdb copy is restricted to in-frame clones and leaves out a portion. The sample shows some 240,000 clones, roughly four fifths of them seen only once. The data originate from a study of blood T cell repertoires in COVID-19. The germline CDR1 and CDR2 sequences are KGHDR and SFDVKD. The length of the CDR3 is 14 residues. The receptor was isolated from a man in his fifties or sixties who had recovered from COVID-19. This chain links TRBV24-1 with TRBJ2-1, with D tentatively TRBD2 (6 bases). Sequencing was carried out using PBMCs or T cells enriched from blood (not recorded which). This chain's CDR3 is CAISVGSSNNEQFF. The CDR3, as DNA: TGTGCCATCAGTGTCGGGAGCTCTAACAATGAGCAGTTCTTC.